This is a list of T cell receptor beta chains from one sample in a study of shared clonotypes between healthy human individuals. TCRdb's copy holds only in-frame clones and misses some; the assay was immunoSEQ multiplex PCR. Here the sample spans 2.3 million or so clones, just over 90% being singletons. What was sequenced was naive CD4+ T cells from PBMCs. The receptors were gathered from a man aged 18 to 30 in good health. Some clones in this sample may be carry-over from other donors' samples. CDR3s include the opening cysteine and the closing phenylalanine or tryptophan. Each record gives: J gene, V gene, D gene, clone size, CDR3 protein, CDR3 DNA. The D gene is left open where the match is weak. For some rows the clone size is stated as once, few or many, or as a class when expanded; others skip it.

TRBJ2-2 | TRBV30 | . | . | CALGGAGKNTGELFF | TGTGCCTTAGGCGGGGCGGGGAAGAACACCGGGGAGCTGTTTTTT
TRBJ2-5 | TRBV5-1 | TRBD1 | . | CASQTGVVQETQYF | TGCGCCAGCCAGACAGGGGTGGTCCAAGAGACCCAGTACTTC
TRBJ1-1 | TRBV30 | TRBD1 | few | CAWSMDRVNTEAFF | TGTGCCTGGAGTATGGACAGGGTGAACACTGAAGCTTTCTTT
TRBJ2-7 | TRBV11-2 | . | once | CASSSTGQPYEQYF | TGTGCCAGCAGCTCGACGGGACAACCTTACGAGCAGTACTTC
TRBJ2-7 | TRBV6-5 | . | . | CASSLGLPPSEQYF | TGTGCCAGCAGTCTTGGACTCCCCCCCAGCGAGCAGTACTTC
TRBJ2-7 | TRBV30 | TRBD2 | . | CAWSAGGAYEQYF | TGTGCCTGGTCGGCGGGGGGGGCCTACGAGCAGTACTTC
TRBJ2-7 | TRBV19 | . | . | CATQRQGSSYEQYF | TGTGCCACCCAACGGCAGGGCAGCTCCTACGAGCAGTACTTC
TRBJ2-1 | TRBV10-3 | TRBD1 | . | CAISEFGTGDNEQFF | TGTGCCATCAGTGAGTTCGGGACAGGAGACAATGAGCAGTTCTTC
TRBJ1-1 | TRBV6-5 | . | . | CASREPRRTTGDTFF | TGTGCCAGCAGGGAACCGAGACGGACAACTGGGGATACTTTCTTT
TRBJ2-3 | TRBV29-1 | . | . | CSVGRGGTQYF | TGCAGCGTTGGGAGGGGGGGTACGCAGTATTTT
TRBJ1-2 | TRBV30 | . | . | CAWIDGYTF | TGTGCCTGGATCGACGGCTACACCTTC
TRBJ1-4 | TRBV28 | TRBD1 | . | CASSSRTQGPNEKLFF | TGTGCCAGCAGTTCCCGCACACAGGGGCCTAATGAAAAACTGTTTTTT
TRBJ2-1 | TRBV5-1 | . | once | CASTSISSSYNEQFF | TGCGCCAGCACCTCGATCTCCAGCTCCTACAATGAGCAGTTCTTC
TRBJ1-1 | TRBV29-1 | . | . | CSVGRGGEAFF | TGCAGCGTTGGCAGGGGCGGGGAAGCTTTCTTT
TRBJ2-2 | TRBV5-1 | TRBD2 | . | CASSLAGGRNTGELFF | TGCGCCAGCAGCTTGGCGGGGGGACGTAACACCGGGGAGCTGTTTTTT
TRBJ2-3 | TRBV7-2 | . | . | CASSLEFGRGTDTQYF | TGTGCCAGCAGCTTAGAGTTCGGGCGGGGCACAGATACGCAGTATTTT
TRBJ2-4 | TRBV28 | . | . | CASRTTDRGAKNIQYF | TGTGCCAGCAGGACGACAGATCGTGGGGCCAAAAACATTCAGTACTTC
TRBJ1-3 | TRBV11-3 | . | . | CASSLSGRGSGNTIYF | TGTGCCAGCAGCTTAAGTGGCCGGGGATCTGGAAACACCATATATTTT
TRBJ2-7 | TRBV28 | TRBD2 | . | CASSGTSGRIYEQYF | TGTGCCAGCAGTGGGACTAGCGGGAGGATCTACGAGCAGTACTTC
TRBJ2-1 | TRBV6-6 | TRBD2 | . | CASSYSGGSSYNEQFF | TGTGCCAGCAGTTACTCGGGAGGGAGCTCCTACAATGAGCAGTTCTTC
TRBJ1-2 | TRBV6-1 | TRBD1 | . | CASSDPDDRGGDYGYTF | TGTGCCAGCAGTGACCCAGACGACAGGGGTGGAGACTATGGCTACACCTTC
TRBJ2-7 | TRBV18 | . | . | CASSPPLGEQYF | TGTGCCAGCTCACCACCCCTGGGCGAGCAGTACTTC
TRBJ1-1 | TRBV18 | . | . | CASSLQVHDTEAFF | TGTGCCAGCTCACTACAAGTCCATGACACTGAAGCTTTCTTT
TRBJ1-2 | TRBV6-5 | . | once | CASSYGGRYYGYTF | TGTGCCAGCAGTTACGGCGGCAGGTACTATGGCTACACCTTC
TRBJ2-7 | TRBV18 | TRBD1 | . | CASSPLDRSGYEQYF | TGTGCCAGCTCACCATTGGACAGGTCGGGGTACGAGCAGTACTTC
TRBJ1-2 | TRBV23-1 | TRBD1 | once | CASSQPWGTEYYGYTF | TGCGCCAGCAGTCAACCCTGGGGGACAGAGTACTATGGCTACACCTTC
TRBJ2-7 | TRBV10-3 | TRBD2 | once | CAISEGLAGTYEQYF | TGTGCCATCAGTGAAGGACTAGCGGGGACCTACGAGCAGTACTTC
TRBJ2-7 | TRBV5-4 | TRBD1 | . | CASSLGTGGTLSYEQYF | TGTGCCAGCAGCTTGGGGACAGGGGGAACCTTATCCTACGAGCAGTACTTC
TRBJ2-1 | TRBV4-1 | TRBD2 | . | CASSQVTSAYNEQFF | TGCGCCAGCAGCCAAGTAACTAGCGCCTACAATGAGCAGTTCTTC
TRBJ2-7 | TRBV19 | TRBD2 | . | CASATSGGPWEQYF | TGTGCCAGTGCGACTAGCGGGGGCCCGTGGGAGCAGTACTTC
TRBJ2-7 | TRBV10-3 | . | . | CAIRKVGSTYEQYF | TGTGCCATCCGGAAAGTGGGGAGTACCTACGAGCAGTACTTC
TRBJ2-7 | TRBV28 | TRBD2 | . | CASWGLAGYEQYF | TGTGCCAGCTGGGGACTAGCGGGCTACGAGCAGTACTTC